This T cell receptor beta chain was documented in a study of control samples from healthy donors and cancer patients. Trimming cost V 6 bases and J 2 bases, with 16 bases left between them. The CDR3 has 15 residues. Looked up from germline, CDR1 is MNHNY and CDR2 is SVGAGI (reference sequence). This table comes from immunoSEQ multiplex PCR, and its TCRdb copy is limited to in-frame clones, with some not included. The data show approximately 100,000 clones, about 89% seen once. This sequence originates from a man younger than 40 in good health. This chain joins TRBV6-6 and TRBJ1-1; D not certain. Sequenced: blood. The DNA of the CDR3 is TGTGCCAGCAGCGACCATTCTGGCCGCAACACTGAAGCTTTCTTT. Protein product: CASSDHSGRNTEAFF.